This T cell receptor (beta chain) comes out of a study of PD-1 blockade in classical Hodgkin lymphoma. Across the study: Nivolumab was administered to patients intravenously at 3 mg/kg every 2 weeks.

V lost 4 bases, J lost 7 bases, and 1 base stayed unmatched. Germline CDR1 reads SEHNR; CDR2 reads FQNEAQ (reference sequence). The CDR3 totals 12 residues. Time point noted: cycle 4 day 1 (C4D1), after more than five weeks of nivolumab. Each and every patient relapsed after autologous stem cell transplantation, and patients got differing brentuximab vedotin exposure. PBMCs, once thawed, yielded CD8+ T cells isolated by magnetic negative selection. Complete response, partial response or progressive disease were the best responses. Data came from immunoSEQ multiplex PCR; TCRdb stores just in-frame clones and leaves some out. Of roughly 7,400 clones listed, around three fifths are singletons. As concerns this clone: Its antigen is not known.

General study findings and limits: Diminished baseline TCR diversity has been reported in newly diagnosed patients relative to healthy donors. While CD8+ TCR diversity did not rise significantly by C4D1, CD4+ TCR diversity did.

The sequencing used CD8+ T cells from blood, collected before the fourth cycle of nivolumab. This sequence was found in a human donor with classical Hodgkin lymphoma. V is TRBV7-9 and J is TRBJ2-1; 7 bases line up with TRBD2. The CDR3 DNA sequence: TGTGCCAGCAGCTCTAGCGGAAATGAGCAGTTCTTC. Amino acid sequence: CASSSSGNEQFF.